The 23 T cell receptor beta chains presented below share a single source sample, sequenced in a study of T cell responses to AZD1222 COVID-19 vaccine. Produced via immunoSEQ multiplex PCR; TCRdb's table is partial and in-frame only. This table holds about 200,000 clones, 80% to 95% found once. Sequenced material: peripheral blood, taken 28 days after the second AZD1222 dose. These receptors originate from an adult who received the AZD1222 COVID-19 vaccine.

This chain uses TRBV7-8 with TRBJ1-6; no clear D gene. Deletions cut 1 base from V and 1 base from J, with 17 bases between. The germline V gene encodes CDR1 SGHVS and CDR2 FQNEAQ. The CDR3 spans 19 residues. The CDR3 sequence is CASSLDSRLGSSYNSPLHF. CDR3 nucleotides: TGTGCCAGCAGCTTAGACTCACGCTTGGGAAGTTCCTATAATTCACCCCTCCACTTT.

The J gene is TRBJ1-1, the V gene TRBV12-3 or TRBV12-4; D may be TRBD1 (5 bases). The CDR3 sequence is 13 residues long. The germline V and J ends were trimmed by 7 bases and 1 base, with 10 bases remaining between them. In DNA, the CDR3 is TGTGCCAGCAAGGGGTTTGCGAACACTGAAGCTTTCTTT. Amino acids: CASKGFANTEAFF.

The gene calls are TRBV6-4 and TRBJ1-3; weak D call: TRBD1 (5 bases). Trimming took 0 bases from V and 0 from J, leaving 18 bases between them. Germline values: CDR1 MRHNA, CDR2 SNTAGT. The CDR3 extends over 19 amino acids. In nucleotides, the CDR3 is TGTGCCAGCAGTGACTCGGGGATTCTAGAAGGGGCCTCTGGAAACACCATATATTTT. This codes for CASSDSGILEGASGNTIYF.

V and J are TRBV6-1 and TRBJ2-7; TRBD2 aligns across 7 bases. The CDR3 runs 15 residues. V trimming: 3 bases; J trimming: 2 bases; junction bases outside the gene matches: 7. Germline CDR1 reads MNHNS; CDR2 reads SASEGT. CDR3 amino acids: CASSDLRDYTYEQYF. The DNA for the CDR3 is TGTGCCAGCAGTGATTTGAGGGACTATACCTACGAGCAGTACTTC.

This chain connects TRBV15 to TRBJ2-7, with a possible D match to TRBD2 (6 bases). This CDR3 region has 13 residues. V lost 1 base and J lost 4, with 8 bases in between. Looked up from germline, CDR1 is LNHNV and CDR2 is YYDKDF (reference sequence). CDR3 DNA: TGTGCCACCAGCAGAGGGAGGGGTTACGAGCAGTACTTC. Translated: CATSRGRGYEQYF.

V usage is TRBV2 and J usage is TRBJ1-1, with D possibly being TRBD1 (5 bases). V was clipped by 6 bases and J by 4 bases, with 12 bases between them. The CDR3 sequence is 13 residues long. Germline CDR1 reads SNHLY; CDR2 reads FYNNEI. Here the CDR3 DNA reads TGTGCCAGCAGCCTACAGGTTTTCACTGAAGCTTTCTTT. This gives the protein CASSLQVFTEAFF.

The rearrangement uses TRBV19 and TRBJ2-6; D is ambiguous. The CDR3 sequence is 17 residues long. The V and J ends lost 2 bases and 0 bases respectively, with 11 bases between them. CDR1 and CDR2 (germline): LNHDA, SQIVND (reference sequence). The CDR3 DNA follows: TGTGCCAGTAGTATACGAGGCCCTCACTCTGGGGCCAACGTCCTGACTTTC. This encodes CASSIRGPHSGANVLTF.

The rearrangement uses TRBV3-1 (or the pseudogene TRBV3-2) and TRBJ2-7, with a possible D match to TRBD2 (6 bases). The germline V and J ends were trimmed by 2 bases and 7 bases, with 12 bases remaining between them. The CDR3 is 13 amino acids. Germline-derived CDR1 and CDR2 are LGHDT and YNNKEL (reference sequence). CDR3 protein: CASSQLGGKEQYF. CDR3 bases: TGTGCCAGCAGCCAACTGGGGGGTAAAGAGCAGTACTTC.

The chain employs TRBV5-1 and TRBJ1-4, with TRBD1 as a possible D gene (6 bases). The germline V gene has CDR1 SGHRS and CDR2 YFSETQ. V lost 4 bases and J lost 8, with 18 bases in between. The CDR3 is 15 amino acids. CDR3 sequence: CASSVAGTTGEKLFF. In nucleotides, the CDR3 is TGCGCCAGCAGCGTGGCCGGGACAACGGGGGAAAAACTGTTTTTT.

The chain couples TRBV18 to TRBJ2-1; 15 bases align to TRBD2. The junction had 27 bases not matched to a gene; V was cut back by 3 bases and J by 9 bases. Germline assignment: CDR1 KGHSH and CDR2 LQKENI. The CDR3 spans 23 residues. The CDR3 coding sequence is TGTGCCAGCTCACCCTTCCTTCCCCCGGGACACGGGACTAGCGGGAGGTTATGGCGTGAGCAGTTCTTC. Encoded protein: CASSPFLPPGHGTSGRLWREQFF.

With respect to this clone: This same CDR3 is encoded by further DNA sequences in the sample. The genes are TRBV12-3 or TRBV12-4 and TRBJ2-1; TRBD1 might be the D (6 bases). V was cut by 6 bases and J by 8 bases, with 8 bases left in between. This CDR3 has 11 amino acids. The CDR3 region is CASSYRDEQFF. CDR3 bases: TGTGCCAGCAGCTACAGGGATGAGCAGTTCTTC.

The CDR3 nucleotides read TGTGCCAGCAGCCCCCAGCCCGCGGGTGTGGAGACCCAGTACTTC. This encodes CASSPQPAGVETQYF. V is TRBV3-1 (or the pseudogene TRBV3-2) and J is TRBJ2-5; maybe TRBD2 (5 bases). Germline assignment: CDR1 LGHDT and CDR2 YNNKEL (reference sequence). Trimming took off 4 bases at V and 5 bases at J, with 17 bases between the two ends. The CDR3 is made up of 15 amino acids.

The gene calls are TRBV29-1 and TRBJ1-1, with D unclear. Germline values: CDR1 SQVTM, CDR2 ANQGSEA. This CDR3 region has 11 residues. The ends were cut back, 7 bases at V and 3 bases at J, with 9 bases in the middle. This chain's CDR3 is CSAFLDTEAFF. The CDR3 DNA is TGCAGCGCCTTTTTGGACACTGAAGCTTTCTTT.

The V and J genes are TRBV5-1 and TRBJ2-7; 7 bases are a match to TRBD1. The trim removed 0 bases at V and 2 bases at J, leaving 5 bases unmatched. CDR1 and CDR2 (germline): SGHRS, YFSETQ. CDR3 size: 15 residues. CDR3 region: CASSLETGDPYEQYF. The CDR3, as DNA: TGCGCCAGCAGCTTGGAAACAGGGGATCCCTACGAGCAGTACTTC.

On this clone: This same CDR3 is encoded by further DNA sequences in the sample. The chain carries TRBV27 and TRBJ2-3; D call uncertain. The CDR3 consists of 13 residues. Trimming cost V 5 bases and J 3 bases, with 9 bases left between them. CDR1 and CDR2 from the germline V gene are MNHEY and SMNVEV (reference sequence). The CDR3 spells CASSLSGTDTQYF. DNA of the CDR3: TGTGCCAGCAGTCTCTCCGGGACAGATACGCAGTATTTT.

The chain combines TRBV28 with TRBJ2-7; TRBD2 agrees at 9 bases. Germline V CDR1 and CDR2: MDHEN, SYDVKM. CDR3 length: 11 amino acids. The CDR3 DNA reads TGTGCAGTAGCGGGGGCCTACGAGCAGTACTTC. Amino acids: CAVAGAYEQYF.

The chain has TRBV2 and TRBJ1-1; D might be TRBD1 (5 bases). The length of the CDR3 is 13 residues. V dropped 6 bases and J dropped 6 bases, with 14 bases sitting between them. Germline CDR1 is SNHLY and CDR2 is FYNNEI. The CDR3 DNA reads TGTGCCAGCAGCCACGACAGTGGGCCTGAAGCTTTCTTT. Amino acids: CASSHDSGPEAFF.

This chain links TRBV28 with TRBJ1-2; D gene unclear. Trimming shortened V by 3 bases and J by 8 bases, and 10 bases separated the two germline ends. The germline V gene has CDR1 MDHEN and CDR2 SYDVKM. The CDR3 is 12 residues long. The CDR3, as DNA: TGTGCCAGCAGTTTCGGGGTAGGGGGCTACACCTTC. This sequence encodes CASSFGVGGYTF.

J is TRBJ1-2 and V is TRBV7-9; a possible D gene is TRBD1 (5 bases). In germline, CDR1 is SEHNR, CDR2 FQNEAQ (reference sequence). The CDR3 is 13 amino acids. V lost 4 bases and J 2 bases, leaving 8 bases between the germline ends. The CDR3 region is CASSYDSNYGYTF. The CDR3 nucleotides are TGTGCCAGCAGCTATGACAGCAACTATGGCTACACCTTC. The variable domain in full, with the rest retrieved from reference TRBV7-9 and TRBJ1-2, is DTGVSQNPRHKITKRGQNVTFRCDPISEHNRLYWYRQTLGQGPEFLTYFQNEAQLEKSRLLSDRFSAERPKGSFSTLEIQRTEQGDSAMYLCASSYDSNYGYTFGSGTRLTVV.

The V call is TRBV5-1, the J call TRBJ1-1, with a tentative D call TRBD1 (6 bases). Trimming removed 3 bases from V and 0 bases from J, with 9 bases in between. Germline CDR1 reads SGHRS; CDR2 reads YFSETQ. This CDR3 spans 14 amino acids. CDR3 DNA sequence: TGCGCCAGCAGCTGGGGACAAATGAACACTGAAGCTTTCTTT. Translated, it gives CASSWGQMNTEAFF. The variable domain in full, completed from reference TRBV5-1 and TRBJ1-1, reads KAGVTQTPRYLIKTRGQQVTLSCSPISGHRSVSWYQQTPGQGLQFLFEYFSETQRNKGNFPGRFSGRQFSNSRSEMNVSTLELGDSALYLCASSWGQMNTEAFFGQGTRLTVV.

The CDR3 loop reads CASSSRLAGGGFTDTQYF. The CDR3 nucleotides are TGTGCCAGCAGCTCCCGGCTAGCGGGAGGGGGATTCACAGATACGCAGTATTTT. This chain joins TRBV7-2 and TRBJ2-3, with 12 bases fitting TRBD2. Trimming removed 4 bases from V and 2 bases from J; junction bases left unmatched: 10. The length of the CDR3 is 18 residues. Germline values: CDR1 SGHTA, CDR2 FQGNSA.

This clone was counted a single time. The J gene is TRBJ1-5, the V gene TRBV10-3, with a possible D match to TRBD1 (5 bases). Trimming took off 6 bases at V and 2 bases at J, with 14 bases between the two ends. The CDR3 covers 15 residues. Per the germline V gene, CDR1 is ENHRY and CDR2 is SYGVKD. DNA of the CDR3: TGTGCCATCAGCCCAATCGCGGGGGGCAATCAGCCCCAGCATTTT. Translating it yields CAISPIAGGNQPQHF.

This sequence joins TRBV10-2 and TRBJ1-6; no reliable D call. CDR1 and CDR2 (germline): WSHSY, SAAADI. Trimming took 3 bases from V and 9 from J, leaving 18 bases between them. CDR3 length: 16 amino acids. This CDR3 is CASSDEEGPIGSPLHF. The CDR3 bases are TGCGCCAGCAGTGATGAAGAAGGACCGATTGGTTCACCCCTCCACTTT.